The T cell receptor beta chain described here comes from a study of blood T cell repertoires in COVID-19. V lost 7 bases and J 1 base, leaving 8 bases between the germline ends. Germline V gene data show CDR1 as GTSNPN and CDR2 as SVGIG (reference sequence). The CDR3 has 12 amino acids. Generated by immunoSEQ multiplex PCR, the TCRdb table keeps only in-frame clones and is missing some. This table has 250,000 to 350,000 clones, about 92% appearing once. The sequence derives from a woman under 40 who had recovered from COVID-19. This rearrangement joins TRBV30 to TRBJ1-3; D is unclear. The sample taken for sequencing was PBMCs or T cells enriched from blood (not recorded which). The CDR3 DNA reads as TGTGCCTTTACCGCGTCTGGAAACACCATATATTTT. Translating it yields CAFTASGNTIYF.